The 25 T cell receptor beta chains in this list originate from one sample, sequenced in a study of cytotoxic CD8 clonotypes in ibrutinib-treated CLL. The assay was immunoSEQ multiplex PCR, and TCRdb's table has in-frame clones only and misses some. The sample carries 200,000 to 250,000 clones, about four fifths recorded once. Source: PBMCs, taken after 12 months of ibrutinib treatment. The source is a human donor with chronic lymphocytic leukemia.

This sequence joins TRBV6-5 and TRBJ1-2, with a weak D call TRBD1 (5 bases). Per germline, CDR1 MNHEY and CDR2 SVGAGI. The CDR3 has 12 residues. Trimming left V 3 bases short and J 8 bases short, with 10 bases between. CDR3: CASSYRGRGYTF. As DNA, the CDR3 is TGTGCCAGCAGTTATCGGGGGAGGGGCTACACCTTC.

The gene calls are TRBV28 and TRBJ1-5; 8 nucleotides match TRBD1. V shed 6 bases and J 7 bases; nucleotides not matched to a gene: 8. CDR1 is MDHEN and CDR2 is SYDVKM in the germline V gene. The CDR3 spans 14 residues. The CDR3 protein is CASRAGTGGQPQHF. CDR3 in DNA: TGTGCCAGCAGGGCCGGGACAGGAGGCCAGCCCCAGCATTTT.

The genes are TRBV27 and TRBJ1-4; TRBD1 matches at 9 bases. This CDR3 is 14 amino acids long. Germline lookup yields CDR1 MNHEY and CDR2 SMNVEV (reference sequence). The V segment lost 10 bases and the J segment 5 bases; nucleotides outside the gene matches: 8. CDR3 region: CATGYRGLNEKLFF. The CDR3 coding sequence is TGTGCCACCGGGTACAGGGGGCTAAATGAAAAACTGTTTTTT.

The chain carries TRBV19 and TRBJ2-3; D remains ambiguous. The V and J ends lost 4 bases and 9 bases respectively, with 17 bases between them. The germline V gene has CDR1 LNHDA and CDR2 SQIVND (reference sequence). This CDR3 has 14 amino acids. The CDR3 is CASSKGQSAETQYF. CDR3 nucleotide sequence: TGTGCCAGTAGTAAGGGCCAGTCGGCGGAGACGCAGTATTTT.

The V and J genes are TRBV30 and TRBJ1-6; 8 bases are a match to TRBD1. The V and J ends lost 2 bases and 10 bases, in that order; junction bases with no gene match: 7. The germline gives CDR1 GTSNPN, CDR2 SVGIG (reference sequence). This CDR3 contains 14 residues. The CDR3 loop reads CAWSTRTGRSPLHF. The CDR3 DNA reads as TGTGCCTGGAGTACTAGGACAGGGCGGTCACCCCTCCACTTT.

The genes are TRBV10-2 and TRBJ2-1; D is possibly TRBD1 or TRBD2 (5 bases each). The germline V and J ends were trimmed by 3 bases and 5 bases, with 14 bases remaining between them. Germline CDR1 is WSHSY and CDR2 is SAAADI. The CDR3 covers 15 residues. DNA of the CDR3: TGCGCCAGCAGTGATCAGGGAGCGATGGACAATGAGCAGTTCTTC. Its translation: CASSDQGAMDNEQFF.

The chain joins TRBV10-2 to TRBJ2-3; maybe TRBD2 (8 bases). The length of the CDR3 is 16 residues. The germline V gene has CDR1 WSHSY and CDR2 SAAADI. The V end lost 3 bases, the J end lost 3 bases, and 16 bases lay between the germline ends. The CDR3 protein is CASSDPGGGETDTQYF. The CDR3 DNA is TGCGCCAGCAGTGACCCGGGAGGGGGCGAAACAGATACGCAGTATTTT.

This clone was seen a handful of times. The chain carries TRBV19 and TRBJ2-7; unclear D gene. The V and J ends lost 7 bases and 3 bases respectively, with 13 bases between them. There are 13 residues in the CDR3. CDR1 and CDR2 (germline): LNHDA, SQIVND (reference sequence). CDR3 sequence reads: CASMSGLGYEQYF. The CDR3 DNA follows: TGTGCCAGTATGTCGGGCCTGGGCTACGAGCAGTACTTC.

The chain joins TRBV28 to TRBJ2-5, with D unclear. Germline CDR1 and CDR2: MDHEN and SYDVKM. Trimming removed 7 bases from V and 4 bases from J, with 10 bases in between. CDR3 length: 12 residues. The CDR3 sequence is CASTQPPETQYF. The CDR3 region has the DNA TGTGCCAGCACTCAGCCCCCAGAGACCCAGTACTTC.

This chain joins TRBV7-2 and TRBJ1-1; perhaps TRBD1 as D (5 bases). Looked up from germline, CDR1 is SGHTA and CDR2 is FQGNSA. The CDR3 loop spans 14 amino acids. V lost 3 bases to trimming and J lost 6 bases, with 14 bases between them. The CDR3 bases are TGTGCCAGCAGCTTTTCACGGCAGGGTTCTGAAGCTTTCTTT. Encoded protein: CASSFSRQGSEAFF.

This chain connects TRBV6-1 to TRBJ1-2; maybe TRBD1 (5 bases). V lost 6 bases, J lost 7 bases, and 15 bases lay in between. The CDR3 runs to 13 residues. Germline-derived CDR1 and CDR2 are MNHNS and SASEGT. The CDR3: CASRDIAQSGYTF. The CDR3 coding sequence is TGTGCCAGCAGGGACATAGCCCAGAGTGGCTACACCTTC.

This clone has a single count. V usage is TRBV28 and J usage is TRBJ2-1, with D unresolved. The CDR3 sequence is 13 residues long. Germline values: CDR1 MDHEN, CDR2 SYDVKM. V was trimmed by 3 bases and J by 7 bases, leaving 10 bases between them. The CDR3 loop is CASSFDSLNEQFF. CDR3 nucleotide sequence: TGTGCCAGCAGTTTCGACTCCTTAAATGAGCAGTTCTTC.

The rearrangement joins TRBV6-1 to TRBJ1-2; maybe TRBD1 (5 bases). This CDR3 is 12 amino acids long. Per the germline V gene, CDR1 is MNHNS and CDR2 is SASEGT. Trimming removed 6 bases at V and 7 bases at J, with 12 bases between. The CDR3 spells CASRTGGGGYTF. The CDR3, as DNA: TGTGCCAGCAGGACGGGTGGGGGTGGCTACACCTTC.

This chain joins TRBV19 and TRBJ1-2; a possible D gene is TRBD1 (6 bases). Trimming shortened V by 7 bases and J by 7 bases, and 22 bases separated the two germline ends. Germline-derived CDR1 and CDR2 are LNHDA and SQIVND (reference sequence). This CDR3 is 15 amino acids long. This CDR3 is CASKRDKEPSRGYTF. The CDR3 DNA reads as TGTGCCAGTAAGCGGGACAAGGAACCTTCGCGTGGCTACACCTTC.

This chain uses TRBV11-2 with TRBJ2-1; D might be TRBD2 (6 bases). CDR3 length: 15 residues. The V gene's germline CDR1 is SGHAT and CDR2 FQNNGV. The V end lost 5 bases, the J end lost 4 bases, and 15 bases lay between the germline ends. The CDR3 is CASSPGDSLYNEQFF. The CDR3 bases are TGTGCCAGCAGCCCCGGGGACTCCCTATACAATGAGCAGTTCTTC.

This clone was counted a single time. In DNA, the CDR3 is TGTGCCAGCAGGGCACTAAGAGAAGAGACCCAGTACTTC. This codes for CASRALREETQYF. The rearrangement uses TRBV14 and TRBJ2-5; D gene ambiguous. Between the trimmed V and J ends, which lost 6 bases and 3 bases, there was a span of 11 bases. CDR1 and CDR2 (germline): SGHDN, FVKESK. This CDR3 has 13 residues.

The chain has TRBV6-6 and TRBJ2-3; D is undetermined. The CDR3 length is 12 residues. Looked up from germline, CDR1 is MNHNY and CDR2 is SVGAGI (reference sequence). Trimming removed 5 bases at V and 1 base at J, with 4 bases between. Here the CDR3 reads CASSSGTDTQYF. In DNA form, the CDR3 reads TGTGCCAGCAGTAGTGGCACAGATACGCAGTATTTT.

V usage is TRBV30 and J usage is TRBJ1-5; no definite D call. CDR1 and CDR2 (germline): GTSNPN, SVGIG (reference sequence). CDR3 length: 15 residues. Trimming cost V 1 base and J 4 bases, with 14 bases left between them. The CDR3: CAWSGAAPINQPQHF. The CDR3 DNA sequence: TGTGCCTGGAGTGGAGCAGCCCCCATAAATCAGCCCCAGCATTTT.

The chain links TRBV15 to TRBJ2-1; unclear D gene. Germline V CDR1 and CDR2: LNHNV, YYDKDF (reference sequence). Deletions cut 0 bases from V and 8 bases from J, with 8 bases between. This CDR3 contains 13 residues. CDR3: CATSREPADEQFF. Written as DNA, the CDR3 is TGTGCCACCAGCAGAGAGCCCGCAGATGAGCAGTTCTTC.

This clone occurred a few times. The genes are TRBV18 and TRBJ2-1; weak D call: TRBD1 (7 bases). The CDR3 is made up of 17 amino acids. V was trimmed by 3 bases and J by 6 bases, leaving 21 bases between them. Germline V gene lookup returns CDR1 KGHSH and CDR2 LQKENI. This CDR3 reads CASSPPGWAGGGNEQFF. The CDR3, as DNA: TGTGCCAGCTCACCCCCCGGGTGGGCAGGGGGAGGCAATGAGCAGTTCTTC.

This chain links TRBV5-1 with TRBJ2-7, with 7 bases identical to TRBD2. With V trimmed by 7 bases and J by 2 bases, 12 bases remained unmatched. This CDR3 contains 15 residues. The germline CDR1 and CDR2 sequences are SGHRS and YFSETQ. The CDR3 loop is CASGEGLPPTYEQYF. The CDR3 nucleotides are TGCGCCAGCGGGGAGGGCCTGCCGCCCACCTACGAGCAGTACTTC.

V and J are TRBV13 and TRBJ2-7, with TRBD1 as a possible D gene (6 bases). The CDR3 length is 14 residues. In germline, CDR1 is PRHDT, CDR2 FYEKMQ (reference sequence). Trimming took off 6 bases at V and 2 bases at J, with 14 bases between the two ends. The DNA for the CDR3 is TGTGCCAGCAGGGAACAGGGTGGGGCCTACGAGCAGTACTTC. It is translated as CASREQGGAYEQYF.

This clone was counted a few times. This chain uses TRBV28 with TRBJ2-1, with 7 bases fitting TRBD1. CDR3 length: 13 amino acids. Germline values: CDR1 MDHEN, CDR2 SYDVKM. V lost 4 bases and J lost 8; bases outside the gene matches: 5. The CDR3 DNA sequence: TGTGCCAGCAGTTCGGGGCAGGGGGATGAGCAGTTCTTC. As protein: CASSSGQGDEQFF.

CDR3 sequence (DNA): TGTGCCAGCTCACCGGACAGGGACCTATCCTACGAGCAGTACTTC. As protein: CASSPDRDLSYEQYF. This chain uses TRBV18 with TRBJ2-7, with 8 positions matching TRBD1. The length of the CDR3 is 15 residues. Germline V gene lookup returns CDR1 KGHSH and CDR2 LQKENI. V gave up 3 bases and J gave up 1 base; unmatched junction bases: 5.

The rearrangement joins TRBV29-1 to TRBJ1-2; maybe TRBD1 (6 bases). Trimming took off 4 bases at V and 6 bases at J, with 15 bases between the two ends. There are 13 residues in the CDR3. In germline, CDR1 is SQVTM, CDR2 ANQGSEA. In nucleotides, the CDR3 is TGCAGCGTTGGTGCGGACAGTAAGAATGGCTACACCTTC. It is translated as CSVGADSKNGYTF.